Presented here are 4 T cell receptor beta chains from one specimen sequenced in a study of lymphopenia after photon versus proton radiotherapy. The method was immunoSEQ multiplex PCR; TCRdb's version includes in-frame clones alone and lacks a portion of them. The table has about 160,000 clones, approximately 86% seen once. The source was peripheral blood, collected from a patient treated with photon-based radiotherapy. The receptors were gathered from a man aged 45 to 65 with gastric cancer.

J is TRBJ2-1 and V is TRBV4-1; TRBD2 matches 8 bases. Germline V gives CDR1 MGHRA, CDR2 YSYEKL. This CDR3 spans 16 amino acids. V shed 3 bases and J 6 bases; nucleotides not matched to a gene: 10. DNA of the CDR3: TGCGCCAGCAGCCAGATAGGGACTAGATCGACCAATGAGCAGTTCTTC. It is translated as CASSQIGTRSTNEQFF.

The rearrangement links TRBV10-2 to TRBJ1-5; no reliable D call. Germline assignment: CDR1 WSHSY and CDR2 SAAADI. V lost 3 bases to trimming and J lost 0 bases, with 9 bases between them. This CDR3 is 15 amino acids long. Here the CDR3 DNA reads TGCGCCAGCAGTGAAGGGTATCTTAGCAATCAGCCCCAGCATTTT. It codes for CASSEGYLSNQPQHF.

The rearrangement joins TRBV4-1 to TRBJ1-1, with a tentative D call TRBD1 (5 bases). Germline CDR1 MGHRA, CDR2 YSYEKL. Trimming removed 4 bases from V and 5 bases from J, with 11 bases in between. The CDR3 totals 13 residues. The CDR3 region is CASSPIGVTEAFF. Here the CDR3 DNA reads TGCGCCAGCAGCCCCATAGGGGTAACTGAAGCTTTCTTT.

The CDR3 coding sequence is TGTGCCAGCAGCTTAGGGAGGCCTAGTACAGATACGCAGTATTTT. Its translation: CASSLGRPSTDTQYF. The chain recombines TRBV7-8 with TRBJ2-3, with D possibly matching TRBD2 (5 bases). The germline V and J ends were trimmed by 1 base and 3 bases, with 11 bases remaining between them. This CDR3 has 15 amino acids. The germline gives CDR1 SGHVS, CDR2 FQNEAQ.